This TCR beta chain was obtained from a study of control samples from healthy donors and cancer patients. Sequencing was performed with immunoSEQ multiplex PCR; in TCRdb, only in-frame clones are kept and a portion is missing. The sample holds 80,000 or so clones, about 93% seen once. The CDR3 is 17 amino acids. Germline CDR1 is MNHEY and CDR2 is SMNVEV (reference sequence). J lost 4 bases, V lost 5 bases, and 11 bases had no gene match. V is TRBV27 and J is TRBJ2-5; 12 nucleotides line up with TRBD2. Specimen: blood. This clonotype originated in a woman aged 35 to 49 in good health. CDR3 sequence reads: CASSTRTSGISGETQYF. In nucleotides, the CDR3 is TGTGCCAGCAGTACTCGGACTAGCGGGATATCGGGAGAGACCCAGTACTTC.